Below are 22 T cell receptor beta chains sequenced from a single sample in a study of siplizumab effects on memory and regulatory T cells. The assay was immunoSEQ multiplex PCR, and TCRdb's table has in-frame clones only and misses some. The sample has roughly 93,000 clones; 85% to 95% are singletons. The sequenced sample was non-Treg CD4+ T cells sorted from blood. The receptor source for this set is a human donor in good health.

V usage is TRBV5-1 and J usage is TRBJ2-7; 8 bases map to TRBD2. The CDR3 sequence is 14 residues long. The germline gives CDR1 SGHRS, CDR2 YFSETQ. The V and J ends lost 4 bases and 6 bases, in that order; junction bases with no gene match: 9. The chain's CDR3 is CASSLGLEGGEQYF. CDR3 DNA: TGCGCCAGCAGCCTGGGACTAGAGGGCGGCGAGCAGTACTTC. Full variable domain (rest looked up from reference TRBV5-1 and TRBJ2-7): KAGVTQTPRYLIKTRGQQVTLSCSPISGHRSVSWYQQTPGQGLQFLFEYFSETQRNKGNFPGRFSGRQFSNSRSEMNVSTLELGDSALYLCASSLGLEGGEQYFGPGTRLTVT.

This clone has a single count. V is TRBV6-4 and J is TRBJ2-1, with 10 bases lining up with TRBD1. The CDR3 runs to 15 residues. V was clipped by 3 bases and J by 7 bases; unmatched bases: 6. Looked up from germline, CDR1 is MRHNA and CDR2 is SNTAGT. In nucleotides, the CDR3 is TGTGCCAGCAGTGAACCGGGACAGGGGACTAATGAGCAGTTCTTC. Translated, it gives CASSEPGQGTNEQFF.

The CDR3, as DNA: TGTGCCAGCAGCATCAACAGGGGGCCCCAGCCCCAGCATTTT. As protein: CASSINRGPQPQHF. The chain links TRBV11-2 to TRBJ1-5; 9 nucleotides align to TRBD1. The length of the CDR3 is 14 residues. CDR1 and CDR2 from the germline V gene are SGHAT and FQNNGV. The trim removed 5 bases at V and 7 bases at J, leaving 6 bases unmatched.

V usage is TRBV30 and J usage is TRBJ2-4; D is possibly TRBD2 (6 bases). Trimming took 1 base from V and 5 from J, leaving 15 bases between them. CDR1 is GTSNPN, CDR2 SVGIG, per germline (reference sequence). The CDR3 is 15 residues long. The CDR3 here is CAWSARIGGENIQYF. The DNA of the CDR3 is TGTGCCTGGAGTGCCCGTATTGGAGGGGAAAACATTCAGTACTTC.

V is TRBV7-9 and J is TRBJ1-5; 10 bases align to TRBD1. The V gene end was trimmed by 1 base and the J gene end by 6 bases; junction bases not matched to a gene: 3. The CDR3 has 15 residues. Germline CDR1 SEHNR, CDR2 FQNEAQ (reference sequence). CDR3 protein: CASSLEDRGSQPQHF. In DNA, the CDR3 is TGTGCCAGCAGCTTAGAGGACAGGGGGAGTCAGCCCCAGCATTTT.

This chain connects TRBV27 to TRBJ2-7; perhaps D is TRBD1 or TRBD2 (5 bases each). Per the germline V gene, CDR1 is MNHEY and CDR2 is SMNVEV (reference sequence). V was pared by 2 bases and J by 0 bases, with 29 bases between. The CDR3 totals 21 residues. CDR3 DNA: TGTGCCAGCAGTTTACTTCCCCCGTTCCCTGGTTCAGGGACCAACTCCTACGAGCAGTACTTC. Translated, it gives CASSLLPPFPGSGTNSYEQYF.

This rearrangement joins TRBV6-1 to TRBJ2-3; no clear D gene. CDR1 and CDR2 (germline): MNHNS, SASEGT. V was pared by 3 bases and J by 5 bases, with 9 bases between. The length of the CDR3 is 13 residues. The CDR3: CASSEVGGDTQYF. The DNA of the CDR3 is TGTGCCAGCAGTGAGGTGGGTGGAGATACGCAGTATTTT.

This sequence joins TRBV6-1 and TRBJ2-1; either TRBD1 or TRBD2 may supply D (5 bases each). This CDR3 region has 15 residues. V lost 5 bases and J 4 bases, leaving 15 bases between the germline ends. Per the germline V gene, CDR1 is MNHNS and CDR2 is SASEGT. CDR3 amino acids: CASSRSRGVYNEQFF. The CDR3 coding sequence is TGTGCCAGCAGTCGAAGTAGGGGAGTTTACAATGAGCAGTTCTTC.

The CDR3 DNA sequence: TGTGCCTGGAGTGTTTTCCGACAGCTTAATGAAAAACTGTTTTTT. Translated: CAWSVFRQLNEKLFF. V gene TRBV30 combines with J gene TRBJ1-4; perhaps TRBD1 as D (5 bases). CDR1 is GTSNPN, CDR2 SVGIG, per germline (reference sequence). The CDR3 length is 15 residues. V lost 0 bases to trimming and J lost 4 bases, with 12 bases between them.

The chain combines TRBV6-1 with TRBJ1-4; no definite D call. Germline CDR1 is MNHNS and CDR2 is SASEGT. There are 13 residues in the CDR3. Trimming cost V 5 bases and J 5 bases, with 9 bases left between them. CDR3 sequence (DNA): TGTGCCAGCAGTCCGGCTTTGAATGAAAAACTGTTTTTT. This codes for CASSPALNEKLFF.

V usage is TRBV6-6 and J usage is TRBJ2-7; D is unclear. Trimming shortened V by 8 bases and J by 3 bases, and 8 bases separated the two germline ends. CDR1 is MNHNY, CDR2 SVGAGI, per germline (reference sequence). The CDR3 spans 11 residues. The CDR3 DNA follows: TGTGCCAGCGTGGGAAACTACGAGCAGTACTTC. Encoded protein: CASVGNYEQYF.

Here the CDR3 DNA reads TGTGCCTGGGTTACGGGCTACGAGCAGTACTTC. Translation: CAWVTGYEQYF. The gene calls are TRBV30 and TRBJ2-7; D unclear. The ends were cut back, 5 bases at V and 3 bases at J, with 8 bases in the middle. The CDR3 is 11 amino acids. Germline V gives CDR1 GTSNPN, CDR2 SVGIG (reference sequence).

The chain links TRBV9 to TRBJ1-1; D gene unclear. The V gene lost 0 bases and the J gene lost 5 bases, with 8 bases spanning the gap. Per germline, CDR1 SGDLS and CDR2 YYNGEE. CDR3 size: 13 residues. Here the CDR3 DNA reads TGTGCCAGCAGCGTAGAGTATTGGACTGAAGCTTTCTTT. Its protein product is CASSVEYWTEAFF. The variable domain in full, with the rest retrieved from reference TRBV9 and TRBJ1-1, is DSGVTQTPKHLITATGQRVTLRCSPRSGDLSVYWYQQSLDQGLQFLIQYYNGEERAKGNILERFSAQQFPDLHSELNLSSLELGDSALYFCASSVEYWTEAFFGQGTRLTVV.

The chain joins TRBV29-1 to TRBJ2-2; a weak D match, TRBD1 (5 bases). CDR1 is SQVTM and CDR2 is ANQGSEA in the germline V gene. This CDR3 region has 13 residues. V lost 8 bases, J lost 2 bases, and 12 bases lay in between. CDR3 nucleotide sequence: TGCAGCTCTCAAGGGGCAAACACCGGGGAGCTGTTTTTT. Amino acids: CSSQGANTGELFF.

The chain couples TRBV29-1 to TRBJ2-3; tentatively, D is TRBD1 (7 bases). This CDR3 contains 16 residues. Germline lookup yields CDR1 SQVTM and CDR2 ANQGSEA. The V end was cut by 4 bases, the J end by 4 bases, with 21 bases between. The CDR3 loop reads CSVADPEGASADTQYF. The CDR3, as DNA: TGCAGCGTTGCCGACCCGGAGGGGGCGAGCGCAGATACGCAGTATTTT.

The V and J genes are TRBV5-1 and TRBJ1-3; a weak D match, TRBD1 (5 bases). The CDR3 runs 16 residues. V lost 1 base and J 0 bases, leaving 11 bases between the germline ends. From germline, CDR1 is SGHRS and CDR2 YFSETQ. This CDR3 is CASSLTGVGSGNTIYF. Here the CDR3 DNA reads TGCGCCAGCAGCTTGACGGGGGTTGGCTCTGGAAACACCATATATTTT.

The V and J genes are TRBV29-1 and TRBJ2-5; D not resolved. CDR1 is SQVTM and CDR2 is ANQGSEA in the germline V gene. V lost 6 bases and J lost 4, with 12 bases in between. This CDR3 has 12 residues. For the CDR3, the DNA is TGCAGCGTGCGTGGAGCTCGAGAGACCCAGTACTTC. The encoded protein is CSVRGARETQYF.

DNA for the CDR3: TGTGCCAGTAGTATCCTTGGACAGGGCTATGAGCAGTTCTTC. Protein product: CASSILGQGYEQFF. The chain is built from TRBV19 and TRBJ2-1; 8 positions agree with TRBD1. Germline values: CDR1 LNHDA, CDR2 SQIVND (reference sequence). V was pared by 3 bases and J by 8 bases, with 6 bases of the junction left unmatched. CDR3 length: 14 residues.

This chain links TRBV7-2 with TRBJ1-2; D ambiguous. The CDR3 is 13 amino acids. V was clipped by 3 bases and J by 1 base, with 6 bases between them. Germline lookup yields CDR1 SGHTA and CDR2 FQGNSA. CDR3 residues: CASSFRVNYGYTF. CDR3 nucleotide sequence: TGTGCCAGCAGCTTTCGGGTTAACTATGGCTACACCTTC.

The chain employs TRBV5-6 and TRBJ2-5; 7 nucleotides align to TRBD2. V lost 4 bases and J lost 3; bases outside the gene matches: 6. There are 14 residues in the CDR3. Germline V gene data show CDR1 as SGHDT and CDR2 as YYEEEE. The CDR3, as DNA: TGTGCCAGCAGCCGCGGTGGGAGGGAAGAGACCCAGTACTTC. Translated, it gives CASSRGGREETQYF.

The chain links TRBV30 to TRBJ2-3; 13 positions match TRBD2. The trim removed 3 bases at V and 4 bases at J, leaving 19 bases unmatched. Germline V CDR1 and CDR2: GTSNPN, SVGIG (reference sequence). This CDR3 region has 20 residues. Here the CDR3 reads CAWRPPGLAGALGGADTQYF. CDR3 nucleotides: TGTGCCTGGAGGCCACCCGGACTAGCGGGAGCGTTAGGAGGTGCAGATACGCAGTATTTT.

The rearrangement uses TRBV11-2 and TRBJ1-2; possible D gene TRBD1, 6 bases. The V end was cut by 0 bases, the J end by 4 bases, with 12 bases between. Germline assignment: CDR1 SGHAT and CDR2 FQNNGV. The CDR3 totals 15 residues. The CDR3 region has the DNA TGTGCCAGCAGCTTAGACTGGACCAGGGGCTATGGCTACACCTTC. Translating gives CASSLDWTRGYGYTF.